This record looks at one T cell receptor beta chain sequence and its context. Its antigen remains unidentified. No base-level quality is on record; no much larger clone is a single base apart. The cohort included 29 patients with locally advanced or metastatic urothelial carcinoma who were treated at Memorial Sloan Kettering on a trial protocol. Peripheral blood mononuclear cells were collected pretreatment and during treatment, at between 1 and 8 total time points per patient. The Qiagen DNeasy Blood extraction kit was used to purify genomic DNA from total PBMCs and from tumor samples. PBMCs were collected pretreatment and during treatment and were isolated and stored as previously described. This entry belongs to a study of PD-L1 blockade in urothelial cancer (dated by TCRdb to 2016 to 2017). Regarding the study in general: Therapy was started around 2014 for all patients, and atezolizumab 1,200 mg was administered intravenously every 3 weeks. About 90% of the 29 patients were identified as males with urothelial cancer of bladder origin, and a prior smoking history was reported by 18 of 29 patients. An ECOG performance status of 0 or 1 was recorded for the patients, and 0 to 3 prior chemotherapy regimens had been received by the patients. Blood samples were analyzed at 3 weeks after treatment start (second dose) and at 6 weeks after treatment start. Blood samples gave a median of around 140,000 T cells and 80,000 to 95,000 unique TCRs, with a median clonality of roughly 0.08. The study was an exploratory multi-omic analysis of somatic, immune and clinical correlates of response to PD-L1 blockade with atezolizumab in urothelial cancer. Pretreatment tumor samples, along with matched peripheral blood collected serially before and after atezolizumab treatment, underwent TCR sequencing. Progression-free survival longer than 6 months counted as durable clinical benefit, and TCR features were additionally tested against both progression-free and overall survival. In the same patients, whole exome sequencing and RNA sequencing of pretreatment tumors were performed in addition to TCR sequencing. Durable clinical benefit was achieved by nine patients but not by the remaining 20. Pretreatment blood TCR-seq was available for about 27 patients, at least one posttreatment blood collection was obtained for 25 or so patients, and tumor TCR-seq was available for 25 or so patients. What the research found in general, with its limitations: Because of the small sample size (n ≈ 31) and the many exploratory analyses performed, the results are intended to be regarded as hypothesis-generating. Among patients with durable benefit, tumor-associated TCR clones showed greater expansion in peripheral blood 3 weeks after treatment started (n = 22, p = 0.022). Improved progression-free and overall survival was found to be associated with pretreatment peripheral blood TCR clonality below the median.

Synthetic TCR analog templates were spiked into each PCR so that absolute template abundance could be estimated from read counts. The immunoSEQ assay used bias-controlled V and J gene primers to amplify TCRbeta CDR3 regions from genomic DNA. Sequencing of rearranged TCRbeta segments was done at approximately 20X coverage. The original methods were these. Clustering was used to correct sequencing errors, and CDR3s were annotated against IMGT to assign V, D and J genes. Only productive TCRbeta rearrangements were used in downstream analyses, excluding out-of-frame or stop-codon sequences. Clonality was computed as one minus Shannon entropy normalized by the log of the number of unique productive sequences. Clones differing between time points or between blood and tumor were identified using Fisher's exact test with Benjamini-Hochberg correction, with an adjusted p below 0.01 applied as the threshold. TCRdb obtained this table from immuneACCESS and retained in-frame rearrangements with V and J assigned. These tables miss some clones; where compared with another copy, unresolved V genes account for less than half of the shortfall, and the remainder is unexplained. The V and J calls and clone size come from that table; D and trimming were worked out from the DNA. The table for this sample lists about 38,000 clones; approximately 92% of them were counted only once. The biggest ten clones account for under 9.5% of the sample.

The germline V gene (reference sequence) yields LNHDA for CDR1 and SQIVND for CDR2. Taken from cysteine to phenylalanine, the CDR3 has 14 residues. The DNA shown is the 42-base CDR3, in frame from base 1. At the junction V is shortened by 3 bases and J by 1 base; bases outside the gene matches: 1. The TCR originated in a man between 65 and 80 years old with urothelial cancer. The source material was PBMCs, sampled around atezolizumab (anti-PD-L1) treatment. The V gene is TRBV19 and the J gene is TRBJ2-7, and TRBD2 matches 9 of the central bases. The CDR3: CASSITSGSYEQYF. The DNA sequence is TGTGCCAGTAGTATTACTAGCGGGTCCTACGAGCAGTACTTC.